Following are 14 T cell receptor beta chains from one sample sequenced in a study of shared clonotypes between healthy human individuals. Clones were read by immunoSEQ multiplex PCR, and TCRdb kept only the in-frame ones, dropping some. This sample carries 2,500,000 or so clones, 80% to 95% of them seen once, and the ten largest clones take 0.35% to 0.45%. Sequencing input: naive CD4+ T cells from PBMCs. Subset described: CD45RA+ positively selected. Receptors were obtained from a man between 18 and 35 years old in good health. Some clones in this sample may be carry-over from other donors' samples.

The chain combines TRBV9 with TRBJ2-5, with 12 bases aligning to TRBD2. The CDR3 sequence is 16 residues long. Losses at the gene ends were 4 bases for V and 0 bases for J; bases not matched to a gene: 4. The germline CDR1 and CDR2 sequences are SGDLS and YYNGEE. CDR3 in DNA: TGTGCCAGCAGCAGGACTAGCGGGACCTACCAAGAGACCCAGTACTTC. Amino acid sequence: CASSRTSGTYQETQYF.

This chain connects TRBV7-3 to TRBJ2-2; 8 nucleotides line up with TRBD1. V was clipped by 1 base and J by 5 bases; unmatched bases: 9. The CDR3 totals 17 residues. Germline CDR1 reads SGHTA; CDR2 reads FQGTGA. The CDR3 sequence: CASSLIPQGALTGELFF. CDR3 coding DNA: TGTGCCAGCAGCTTAATCCCCCAGGGGGCGTTGACCGGGGAGCTGTTTTTT.

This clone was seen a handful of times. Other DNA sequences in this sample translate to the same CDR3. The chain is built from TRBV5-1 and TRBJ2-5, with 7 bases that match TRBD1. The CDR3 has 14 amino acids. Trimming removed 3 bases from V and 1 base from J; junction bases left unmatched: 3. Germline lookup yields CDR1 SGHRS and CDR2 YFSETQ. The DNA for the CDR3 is TGCGCCAGCAGCTCGGGGACAGTCCAAGAGACCCAGTACTTC. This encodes CASSSGTVQETQYF.

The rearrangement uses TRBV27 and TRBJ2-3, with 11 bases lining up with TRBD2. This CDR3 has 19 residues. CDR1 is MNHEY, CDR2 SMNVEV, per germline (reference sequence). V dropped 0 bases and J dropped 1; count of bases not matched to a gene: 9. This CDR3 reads CASSLSPHGLAGGTDTQYF. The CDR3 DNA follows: TGTGCCAGCAGTTTATCGCCCCACGGACTAGCGGGTGGCACAGATACGCAGTATTTT.

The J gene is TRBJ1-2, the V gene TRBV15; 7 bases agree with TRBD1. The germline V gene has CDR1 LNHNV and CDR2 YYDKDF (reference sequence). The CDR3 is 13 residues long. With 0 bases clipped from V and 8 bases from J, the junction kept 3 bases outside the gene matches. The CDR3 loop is CATSRDTGDGYTF. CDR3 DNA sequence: TGTGCCACCAGCAGAGATACAGGGGACGGCTACACCTTC.

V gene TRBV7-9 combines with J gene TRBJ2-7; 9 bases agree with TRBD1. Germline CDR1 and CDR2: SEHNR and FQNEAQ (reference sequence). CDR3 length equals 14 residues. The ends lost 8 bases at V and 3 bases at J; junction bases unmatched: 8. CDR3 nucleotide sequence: TGTGCCAGCGCTGAGGGGACAGGGCGCTACGAGCAGTACTTC. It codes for CASAEGTGRYEQYF.

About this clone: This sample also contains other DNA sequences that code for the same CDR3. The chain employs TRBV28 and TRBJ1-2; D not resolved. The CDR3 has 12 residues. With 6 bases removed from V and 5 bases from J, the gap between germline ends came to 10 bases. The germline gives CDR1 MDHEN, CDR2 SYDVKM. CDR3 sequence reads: CASRSGGYGYTF. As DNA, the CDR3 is TGTGCCAGCAGGTCGGGTGGGTATGGCTACACCTTC.

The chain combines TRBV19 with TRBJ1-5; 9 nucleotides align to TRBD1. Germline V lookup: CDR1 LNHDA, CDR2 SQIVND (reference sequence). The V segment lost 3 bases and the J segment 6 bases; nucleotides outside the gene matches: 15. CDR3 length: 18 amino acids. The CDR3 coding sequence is TGTGCCAGTAGTATTTTTTCGGGACAGGGTTATGAGCGTCAGCCCCAGCATTTT. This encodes CASSIFSGQGYERQPQHF.

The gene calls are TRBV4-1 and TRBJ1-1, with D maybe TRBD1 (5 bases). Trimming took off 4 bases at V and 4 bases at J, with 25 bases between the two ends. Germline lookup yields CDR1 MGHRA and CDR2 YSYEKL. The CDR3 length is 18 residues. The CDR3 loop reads CASSPSSAGQLRGTEAFF. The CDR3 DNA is TGCGCCAGCAGCCCTTCCTCCGCCGGGCAACTTAGGGGCACTGAAGCTTTCTTT.

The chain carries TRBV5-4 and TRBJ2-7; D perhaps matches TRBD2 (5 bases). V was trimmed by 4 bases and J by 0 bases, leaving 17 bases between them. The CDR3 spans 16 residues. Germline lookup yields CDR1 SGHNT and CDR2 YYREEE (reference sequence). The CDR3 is CASSDMGVGSSYEQYF. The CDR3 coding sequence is TGTGCCAGCAGCGACATGGGTGTAGGGAGCTCCTACGAGCAGTACTTC. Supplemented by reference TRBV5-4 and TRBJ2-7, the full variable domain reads ETGVTQSPTHLIKTRGQQVTLRCSSQSGHNTVSWYQQALGQGPQFIFQYYREEENGRGNFPPRFSGLQFPNYSSELNVNALELDDSALYLCASSDMGVGSSYEQYFGPGTRLTVT.

The DNA for the CDR3 is TGTGCCAGCAGCCAAGATTTTACTAGCGAGCAGTTCTTC. Its translation: CASSQDFTSEQFF. The chain couples TRBV4-2 to TRBJ2-1, with D possibly TRBD2 on 6 matching bases. This CDR3 region has 13 residues. Germline values: CDR1 LGHNA, CDR2 YNFKEQ. V lost 0 bases to trimming and J lost 10 bases, with 10 bases between them.

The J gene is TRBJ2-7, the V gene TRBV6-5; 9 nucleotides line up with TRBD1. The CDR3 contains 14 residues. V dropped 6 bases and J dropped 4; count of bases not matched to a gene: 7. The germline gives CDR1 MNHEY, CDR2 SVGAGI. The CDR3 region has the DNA TGTGCCAGCAGAGCACAGGGGGCGCGGTACGAGCAGTACTTC. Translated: CASRAQGARYEQYF.

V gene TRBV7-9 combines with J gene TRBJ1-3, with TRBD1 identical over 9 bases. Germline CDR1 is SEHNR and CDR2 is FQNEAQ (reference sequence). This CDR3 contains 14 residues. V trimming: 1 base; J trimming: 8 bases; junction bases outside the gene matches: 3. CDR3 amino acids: CASSLGTGEYTIYF. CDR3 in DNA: TGTGCCAGCAGCTTAGGGACAGGGGAATACACCATATATTTT.

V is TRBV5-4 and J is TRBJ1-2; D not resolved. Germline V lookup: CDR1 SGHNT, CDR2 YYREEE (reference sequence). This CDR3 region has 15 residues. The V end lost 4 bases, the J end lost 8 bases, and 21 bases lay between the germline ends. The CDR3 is CASSPAGRSTGGYTF. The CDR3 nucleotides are TGTGCCAGCAGCCCTGCTGGCAGGTCGACGGGGGGCTACACCTTC.